Described below is a single T cell receptor (beta chain) sequence and its context. This CDR3 is 15 amino acids long. V lost 1 base, J lost 0 bases, and 10 bases lay in between. The V gene's germline CDR1 is SGHDN and CDR2 FVKESK. The record originates from a study of blood T cell repertoires in COVID-19. Study information: The United States, Italy and Spain were the sources of the acute and convalescent COVID-19 samples. PBMCs, B-cell-depleted T cells, or T cells provided the cDNA or gDNA that made up the material.

Original data processing: Estimation of nucleated cell counts relied on the amplification of reference gene primers. Here immunoSEQ multiplex PCR was the method, and the copy in TCRdb shows in-frame clones only, minus some. V, J and clone size reflect that table, while D and trimming were determined from the DNA. The sample lists about 60,000 clones; roughly four fifths were seen once. Sequencing was performed on peripheral blood. This rearrangement joins TRBV14 to TRBJ2-7; D is perhaps TRBD2 (5 bases). The clonotype originates from a man between 60 and 75 years old with acute or convalescent COVID-19. In nucleotides, the CDR3 is TGTGCCAGCAGCCAAGGAGGGTTCCTCTCCTACGAGCAGTACTTC. Amino acid sequence: CASSQGGFLSYEQYF. The entire variable domain, with the rest obtained from reference TRBV14 and TRBJ2-7, is as follows: EAGVTQFPSHSVIEKGQTVTLRCDPISGHDNLYWYRRVMGKEIKFLLHFVKESKQDESGMPNNRFLAERTGGTYSTLKVQPAELEDSGVYFCASSQGGFLSYEQYFGPGTRLTVT.